A single sample is the source of the 32 T cell receptor beta chains below, sequenced in a study of graft-versus-host responses after intestinal transplantation. The table came from immunoSEQ multiplex PCR; TCRdb's copy has only in-frame clones and leaves some out. Of more than 100,000 clones listed, 80% to 95% are singletons. These receptors' antigens are unknown. The material was unstimulated CD8+ T cells sorted from spleen or lymph node cells, obtained before intestinal transplant. The receptors derive from a human donor who received an intestinal transplant.

This rearrangement joins TRBV9 to TRBJ1-6, with 9 bases identical to TRBD1. The V and J ends lost 5 bases and 7 bases, in that order; junction bases with no gene match: 1. Germline CDR1 and CDR2: SGDLS and YYNGEE. CDR3 size: 13 residues. The CDR3 nucleotides are TGTGCCAGCAGTGGACAGGGGAATTCACCCCTCCACTTT. Translating gives CASSGQGNSPLHF. Based on the CDR3 plus reference TRBV9 and TRBJ1-6, the full variable domain is DSGVTQTPKHLITATGQRVTLRCSPRSGDLSVYWYQQSLDQGLQFLIQYYNGEERAKGNILERFSAQQFPDLHSELNLSSLELGDSALYFCASSGQGNSPLHFGNGTRLTVT.

V usage is TRBV19 and J usage is TRBJ2-1, with D unresolved. Germline V gives CDR1 LNHDA, CDR2 SQIVND (reference sequence). Trimming pared 5 bases from V and 1 base from J, leaving 15 bases between. CDR3 length: 16 amino acids. In DNA form, the CDR3 reads TGTGCCAGTAGTTGGGGTGCGACGGCTTCCTACAATGAGCAGTTCTTC. The encoded protein is CASSWGATASYNEQFF. Supplemented by reference TRBV19 and TRBJ2-1, the full variable domain reads DGGITQSPKYLFRKEGQNVTLSCEQNLNHDAMYWYRQDPGQGLRLIYYSQIVNDFQKGDIAEGYSVSREKKESFPLTVTSAQKNPTAFYLCASSWGATASYNEQFFGPGTRLTVL.

The chain uses TRBV7-9 and TRBJ1-4, with D perhaps matching TRBD1 (5 bases). Trimming stripped 4 bases from V and 5 bases from J, with 11 bases between. This CDR3 is built from 14 residues. Germline V gene sequence: CDR1 SEHNR, CDR2 FQNEAQ (reference sequence). The CDR3 coding sequence is TGTGCCAGCAGCTATAGGGGTACAAATGAAAAACTGTTTTTT. Translation: CASSYRGTNEKLFF.

The chain is built from TRBV5-1 and TRBJ2-7, with 7 bases lining up with TRBD1. The CDR3 loop spans 13 amino acids. Losses at the gene ends were 2 bases for V and 3 bases for J; bases not matched to a gene: 2. Germline CDR1 is SGHRS and CDR2 is YFSETQ. The CDR3 spells CASSFTGDYEQYF. DNA for the CDR3: TGCGCCAGCAGCTTCACAGGGGACTACGAGCAGTACTTC.

The J gene is TRBJ2-1, the V gene TRBV6-6; tentative D call: TRBD2 (6 bases). Trimming left V 6 bases short and J 8 bases short, with 8 bases between. The CDR3 covers 11 residues. Germline-derived CDR1 and CDR2 are MNHNY and SVGAGI (reference sequence). CDR3 DNA sequence: TGTGCCAGCAGAATAGCGGATGAGCAGTTCTTC. It specifies CASRIADEQFF.

The chain recombines TRBV2 with TRBJ2-1; D unclear. The V end was cut by 7 bases, the J end by 4 bases, with 8 bases between. Germline V lookup: CDR1 SNHLY, CDR2 FYNNEI. The CDR3 extends over 12 amino acids. The DNA of the CDR3 is TGTGCCAGCATATTAGTATACAATGAGCAGTTCTTC. It is translated as CASILVYNEQFF.

The genes are TRBV7-2 and TRBJ2-7; perhaps TRBD1 as D (5 bases). V lost 3 bases to trimming and J lost 3 bases, with 12 bases between them. The CDR3 length is 14 residues. Germline CDR1 and CDR2: SGHTA and FQGNSA. Here the CDR3 reads CASSFGDRGYEQYF. CDR3 coding DNA: TGTGCCAGCAGCTTTGGAGACAGAGGCTACGAGCAGTACTTC.

The rearrangement uses TRBV7-9 and TRBJ2-2, with D unresolved. V gave up 5 bases and J gave up 7 bases, with 2 bases separating them. Germline lookup yields CDR1 SEHNR and CDR2 FQNEAQ (reference sequence). The CDR3 extends over 10 amino acids. The DNA of the CDR3 is TGTGCCAGCAGCAACGGGGAGCTGTTTTTT. Translation gives CASSNGELFF.

This clone was detected only once. V and J are TRBV16 and TRBJ2-5, with D possibly called TRBD1 or TRBD2 (5 bases each). The CDR3 has 14 amino acids. V lost 2 bases, J lost 1 base, and 8 bases lay in between. The germline gives CDR1 KGHSY, CDR2 FQNENV. Here the CDR3 reads CASSQGTVQETQYF. CDR3 in DNA: TGTGCCAGCAGCCAAGGGACCGTCCAAGAGACCCAGTACTTC.

This clone has only one observation. The V and J genes are TRBV7-8 and TRBJ2-3; 11 bases match TRBD2. The V gene's germline CDR1 is SGHVS and CDR2 FQNEAQ. V lost 4 bases and J lost 3; bases outside the gene matches: 6. CDR3 length equals 16 residues. The CDR3 nucleotides are TGTGCCAGCAGCTCCTTAGCGGGGGGGGGTACAGATACGCAGTATTTT. This encodes CASSSLAGGGTDTQYF.

The rearrangement uses TRBV19 and TRBJ1-5; maybe TRBD1 (5 bases). This CDR3 comprises 14 residues. V shed 5 bases and J shed 1 base, with 9 bases lying between them. The germline V gene has CDR1 LNHDA and CDR2 SQIVND (reference sequence). The DNA of the CDR3 is TGTGCCAGTAGTCCTTGGGACAGCAATCAGCCCCAGCATTTT. Its protein is CASSPWDSNQPQHF.

V usage is TRBV11-3 and J usage is TRBJ2-7; no clear D. Germline V lookup: CDR1 SGHNT, CDR2 YENEEA. V shed 0 bases and J shed 2 bases, with 2 bases lying between them. This CDR3 has 12 amino acids. In DNA form, the CDR3 reads TGTGCCAGCAGCTTAGAAACCTACGAGCAGTACTTC. Translated: CASSLETYEQYF.

The J gene is TRBJ1-2, the V gene TRBV7-2, with 12 bases identical to TRBD1. The CDR3 totals 14 residues. The ends lost 3 bases at V and 8 bases at J; junction bases unmatched: 4. The germline CDR1 and CDR2 sequences are SGHTA and FQGNSA. The CDR3 here is CASSFTGTGGGYTF. In DNA, the CDR3 is TGTGCCAGCAGCTTCACCGGGACAGGGGGCGGCTACACCTTC.

This clone was counted once. The chain carries TRBV11-1 and TRBJ2-7; a possible D gene is TRBD2 (6 bases). The CDR3 has 16 residues. V dropped 4 bases and J dropped 0 bases, with 16 bases sitting between them. Germline CDR1 is SGHAT and CDR2 is FQDESV (reference sequence). The CDR3 protein is CASSSRSGQVSYEQYF. In nucleotides, the CDR3 is TGTGCCAGCAGCTCCAGAAGCGGGCAAGTCTCCTACGAGCAGTACTTC.

V gene TRBV7-8 combines with J gene TRBJ1-2; no clear D gene. The length of the CDR3 is 16 residues. V was cut by 4 bases and J by 0 bases, with 15 bases left in between. Germline V gene lookup returns CDR1 SGHVS and CDR2 FQNEAQ. This CDR3 is CASSSSRTGTNYGYTF. The CDR3 DNA follows: TGTGCCAGCAGCTCGTCTCGGACTGGGACTAACTATGGCTACACCTTC.

CDR3 in amino acids: CASSTGGAGTEAFF. The CDR3 DNA is TGTGCCAGCAGCACCGGGGGGGCAGGGACTGAAGCTTTCTTT. The chain combines TRBV7-9 with TRBJ1-1; possibly TRBD1 for D (6 bases). The CDR3 sequence is 14 residues long. Germline CDR1 is SEHNR and CDR2 is FQNEAQ (reference sequence). The V gene lost 5 bases and the J gene lost 5 bases, with 15 bases spanning the gap.

The chain is built from TRBV12-5 and TRBJ1-2; possibly TRBD1 for D (5 bases). CDR3 length equals 13 residues. From germline, CDR1 is LGHNT and CDR2 FRNRAP. Deletions cut 5 bases from V and 6 bases from J, with 13 bases between. This CDR3 reads CASGPPGADGYTF. DNA for the CDR3: TGTGCTAGTGGTCCGCCCGGGGCTGATGGCTACACCTTC.

The chain uses TRBV7-9 and TRBJ2-3, with 7 bases identical to TRBD1. The CDR3 runs to 14 residues. The V segment lost 1 base and the J segment 14 bases; nucleotides outside the gene matches: 12. From germline, CDR1 is SEHNR and CDR2 FQNEAQ (reference sequence). CDR3 in amino acids: CASSLVGLQGLLYF. CDR3 DNA: TGTGCCAGCAGCTTAGTCGGGTTACAGGGGCTTTTGTATTTT.

The chain is built from TRBV27 and TRBJ2-7, with 7 bases identical to TRBD1. Germline CDR1 reads MNHEY; CDR2 reads SMNVEV (reference sequence). V lost 4 bases, J lost 5 bases, and 5 bases stayed unmatched. This CDR3 spans 13 amino acids. The chain's CDR3 is CASSYRGVNEQYF. Here the CDR3 DNA reads TGTGCCAGCAGTTACAGGGGTGTAAACGAGCAGTACTTC.

V gene TRBV7-8 combines with J gene TRBJ2-1; D is possibly TRBD1 or TRBD2 (7 bases each). This CDR3 has 16 amino acids. Germline CDR1 and CDR2: SGHVS and FQNEAQ. V lost 5 bases, J lost 5 bases, and 19 bases lay in between. CDR3 sequence (DNA): TGTGCCAGCAGCCGCCTCGGGGGGACAGCTGACAATGAGCAGTTCTTC. The encoded protein is CASSRLGGTADNEQFF.

This clone was counted only a few times. V usage is TRBV6-5 and J usage is TRBJ2-7; D unclear. The CDR3 is made up of 10 amino acids. Germline lookup yields CDR1 MNHEY and CDR2 SVGAGI. V shed 5 bases and J shed 3 bases, with 2 bases lying between them. The CDR3 DNA is TGTGCCAGCAGTGACTACGAGCAGTACTTC. Protein: CASSDYEQYF.

The chain is built from TRBV7-9 and TRBJ2-1; D is tentatively TRBD1 or TRBD2 (5 bases each). Trimming removed 2 bases at V and 7 bases at J, with 15 bases between. CDR1 is SEHNR and CDR2 is FQNEAQ in the germline V gene (reference sequence). This CDR3 is 15 amino acids long. The CDR3 protein is CASSLREVKGNEQFF. In nucleotides, the CDR3 is TGTGCCAGCAGCTTACGGGAAGTCAAGGGGAATGAGCAGTTCTTC.

CDR3 in DNA: TGTGCCAGCAGTGAAGAGTGGGATGAGCAGTTCTTC. Translated: CASSEEWDEQFF. The rearrangement uses TRBV6-1 and TRBJ2-1; D remains unclear. The V end was cut by 1 base, the J end by 8 bases, with 6 bases between. The length of the CDR3 is 12 residues. Germline CDR1 reads MNHNS; CDR2 reads SASEGT.

V is TRBV11-2 and J is TRBJ2-5; 10 nucleotides line up with TRBD1. The CDR3 has 17 residues. Germline CDR1 reads SGHAT; CDR2 reads FQNNGV. The V and J ends lost 5 bases and 1 base, in that order; junction bases with no gene match: 10. The CDR3 DNA follows: TGTGCCAGCAGCCCCACGGGAGACAGGGGGCCCCAAGAGACCCAGTACTTC. This translates into CASSPTGDRGPQETQYF. Drawing the rest from reference TRBV11-2 and TRBJ2-5, the complete variable domain is EAGVAQSPRYKIIEKRQSVAFWCNPISGHATLYWYQQILGQGPKLLIQFQNNGVVDDSQLPKDRFSAERLKGVDSTLKIQPAKLEDSAVYLCASSPTGDRGPQETQYFGPGTRLLVL.

This chain connects TRBV27 to TRBJ2-6; D is undetermined. With 6 bases removed from V and 2 bases from J, the gap between germline ends came to 14 bases. Germline CDR1 and CDR2: MNHEY and SMNVEV (reference sequence). The CDR3 loop spans 16 amino acids. The CDR3 protein is CASSYIDQAGANVLTF. As DNA, the CDR3 is TGTGCCAGCAGCTATATCGACCAGGCTGGGGCCAACGTCCTGACTTTC.

This chain connects TRBV4-2 to TRBJ1-5; a weak D match, TRBD1 (6 bases). Germline lookup yields CDR1 LGHNA and CDR2 YNFKEQ. Trimming pared 0 bases from V and 4 bases from J, leaving 13 bases between. The CDR3 length is 16 residues. CDR3 sequence (DNA): TGTGCCAGCAGCCAAGATAGTTTGGGGGCGAATCAGCCCCAGCATTTT. It specifies CASSQDSLGANQPQHF.

This rearrangement joins TRBV19 to TRBJ2-3; TRBD2 agrees at 11 bases. Germline V lookup: CDR1 LNHDA, CDR2 SQIVND (reference sequence). CDR3 length equals 18 residues. Germline trimming cut 1 base from V and 3 bases from J; bases unmatched to any gene: 9. DNA for the CDR3: TGTGCCAGTAGTATAGGTAGCGGGGGGGCTACGCCGACAGATACGCAGTATTTT. As protein: CASSIGSGGATPTDTQYF.

This chain uses TRBV14 with TRBJ2-2; no firm D call. Trimming removed 3 bases at V and 2 bases at J, with 10 bases between. The CDR3 has 15 residues. Per the germline V gene, CDR1 is SGHDN and CDR2 is FVKESK. In DNA, the CDR3 is TGTGCCAGCAGCCACCTACCAGGAAACACCGGGGAGCTGTTTTTT. Amino acids: CASSHLPGNTGELFF. The whole variable domain, filled in from reference TRBV14 and TRBJ2-2, reads EAGVTQFPSHSVIEKGQTVTLRCDPISGHDNLYWYRRVMGKEIKFLLHFVKESKQDESGMPNNRFLAERTGGTYSTLKVQPAELEDSGVYFCASSHLPGNTGELFFGEGSRLTVL.

The CDR3 sequence: CASSPEGGQPQHF. The CDR3 region has the DNA TGTGCCAGCAGCCCGGAGGGGGGTCAGCCCCAGCATTTT. The chain links TRBV7-2 to TRBJ1-5; possible D gene TRBD1, 6 bases. Germline CDR1 is SGHTA and CDR2 is FQGNSA. V was shortened by 5 bases and J by 6 bases, with 11 bases between the two germline ends. This CDR3 is built from 13 residues.

The count of this clone is one. The V and J genes are TRBV6-1 and TRBJ1-5; TRBD1 matches 8 bases. CDR3 length equals 14 residues. V lost 6 bases and J lost 7; bases outside the gene matches: 8. Germline V CDR1 and CDR2: MNHNS, SASEGT. The CDR3 here is CASSFGQGGQPQHF. The CDR3 nucleotides read TGTGCCAGCAGCTTCGGACAGGGCGGGCAGCCCCAGCATTTT.

The rearrangement uses TRBV7-9 and TRBJ2-2; D possibly corresponds to TRBD1 (5 bases). The CDR3 runs 15 residues. Germline values: CDR1 SEHNR, CDR2 FQNEAQ (reference sequence). The V end lost 4 bases, the J end lost 0 bases, and 9 bases lay between the germline ends. CDR3 sequence reads: CASSSPGSNTGELFF. CDR3 sequence (DNA): TGTGCCAGCAGCTCTCCAGGGTCGAACACCGGGGAGCTGTTTTTT.

V usage is TRBV4-1 and J usage is TRBJ1-2; D is unresolved. Trimming took off 3 bases at V and 6 bases at J, with 17 bases between the two ends. CDR3 size: 15 residues. Germline V CDR1 and CDR2: MGHRA, YSYEKL. In DNA, the CDR3 is TGCGCCAGCAGCCATGCTCTTGGGCACTTGGATGGCTACACCTTC. This sequence encodes CASSHALGHLDGYTF.